A single sample is the source of the 14 T cell receptor beta chains below, sequenced in a study of PD-1 blockade in classical Hodgkin lymphoma. All patients experienced relapse after autologous stem cell transplantation, and brentuximab vedotin exposure was variable. The repertoire was sequenced with immunoSEQ multiplex PCR; TCRdb's copy has only in-frame clones and lacks some. The sample holds over 15,000 clones; roughly 67% are singletons and the top ten take approximately 8%. The sequencing here drew on peripheral blood mononuclear cells (PBMCs), taken before the second cycle of nivolumab. All receptors derive from a human donor with classical Hodgkin lymphoma.

The chain combines TRBV6-6 with TRBJ1-3; D ambiguous. CDR1 is MNHNY, CDR2 SVGAGI, per germline (reference sequence). The CDR3 is made up of 14 amino acids. Trimming took off 7 bases at V and 2 bases at J, with 12 bases between the two ends. The CDR3 region is CASIGQEAGNTIYF. CDR3 DNA: TGTGCCAGCATTGGGCAGGAGGCTGGAAACACCATATATTTT.

This clone was observed a single time. J is TRBJ2-6 and V is TRBV19, with D possibly being TRBD1 (6 bases). The V gene lost 5 bases and the J gene lost 2 bases, with 7 bases spanning the gap. Germline lookup yields CDR1 LNHDA and CDR2 SQIVND (reference sequence). The CDR3 loop spans 14 amino acids. The CDR3 is CASSAGAGANVLTF. The DNA for the CDR3 is TGTGCCAGTAGTGCAGGGGCTGGGGCCAACGTCCTGACTTTC.

In its sample, this clone was seen a few times. V usage is TRBV28 and J usage is TRBJ1-5; the D gene is possibly TRBD1 (5 bases). CDR1 and CDR2 from the germline V gene are MDHEN and SYDVKM. V shed 3 bases and J shed 0 bases, with 9 bases lying between them. This CDR3 is 15 amino acids long. The CDR3 DNA reads TGTGCCAGCAGTTTGTGGGGGAATAGCAATCAGCCCCAGCATTTT. Protein product: CASSLWGNSNQPQHF.

This clone was picked up a small number of times. The CDR3 is CASSQGRSGTEAFF. In DNA, the CDR3 is TGTGCCAGCAGCCAAGGGAGATCAGGCACTGAAGCTTTCTTT. The chain carries TRBV14 and TRBJ1-1; D gene uncertain. The CDR3 spans 14 residues. Trimming removed 1 base from V and 4 bases from J, with 10 bases in between. Germline V CDR1 and CDR2: SGHDN, FVKESK.

The rearrangement uses TRBV5-1 and TRBJ2-6; D is possibly TRBD1 (6 bases). CDR1 and CDR2 from the germline V gene are SGHRS and YFSETQ. With 4 bases removed from V and 2 bases from J, the gap between germline ends came to 16 bases. The CDR3 totals 17 residues. CDR3 sequence (DNA): TGCGCCAGCAGCGGGGGAAATCCAGGGGCTGGGGCCAACGTCCTGACTTTC. Amino acids: CASSGGNPGAGANVLTF.

The chain combines TRBV7-3 with TRBJ2-1; D perhaps matches TRBD1 (5 bases). This CDR3 contains 15 residues. The germline gives CDR1 SGHTA, CDR2 FQGTGA. Trimming pared 0 bases from V and 10 bases from J, leaving 16 bases between. CDR3 DNA: TGTGCCAGCAGCTTAACGTTCGCAACGCAGGGCGAGCAGTTCTTC. This encodes CASSLTFATQGEQFF.

A single count supports this clone. The genes are TRBV11-2 and TRBJ2-1; no clear D. This CDR3 is 12 amino acids long. Germline CDR1 and CDR2: SGHAT and FQNNGV. The V end lost 6 bases, the J end lost 6 bases, and 9 bases lay between the germline ends. The CDR3 sequence is CASSFNGNEQFF. The CDR3 DNA follows: TGTGCCAGCAGTTTTAACGGCAATGAGCAGTTCTTC.

The chain recombines TRBV11-2 with TRBJ2-7, with D tentatively TRBD2 (5 bases). The CDR3 extends over 16 amino acids. The V and J ends lost 5 bases and 0 bases respectively, with 17 bases between them. From germline, CDR1 is SGHAT and CDR2 FQNNGV. CDR3 amino acids: CASSLPEDWSSYEQYF. The DNA of the CDR3 is TGTGCCAGCAGCCTCCCTGAGGACTGGAGCTCCTACGAGCAGTACTTC.

There are a few counts of this clone. The rearrangement joins TRBV19 to TRBJ1-1; possible D gene TRBD1, 5 bases. Per the germline V gene, CDR1 is LNHDA and CDR2 is SQIVND (reference sequence). CDR3 length: 15 residues. V lost 7 bases and J 1 base, leaving 16 bases between the germline ends. The chain's CDR3 is CASKVRGIWNTEAFF. The CDR3 region has the DNA TGTGCCAGTAAGGTCCGGGGGATTTGGAACACTGAAGCTTTCTTT.

The chain couples TRBV7-2 to TRBJ2-7; D is possibly TRBD2 (6 bases). Trimming removed 5 bases from V and 6 bases from J, with 14 bases in between. Germline V gene sequence: CDR1 SGHTA, CDR2 FQGNSA. The length of the CDR3 is 13 residues. The CDR3 DNA is TGTGCCAGCAGCGCGGGACCCAGCGGCGAGCAGTACTTC. Translation: CASSAGPSGEQYF.

This clone was seen a few times. V and J are TRBV2 and TRBJ2-7, with TRBD1 identical over 7 bases. CDR1 SNHLY and CDR2 FYNNEI come from the germline V gene. Trimming at V came to 7 bases and at J to 4 bases, leaving 7 bases not matched to a gene. This CDR3 is 13 amino acids long. CDR3 sequence: CASMVDREYEQYF. CDR3 nucleotides: TGTGCCAGCATGGTAGACAGGGAATACGAGCAGTACTTC.

V usage is TRBV7-8 and J usage is TRBJ2-7, with D maybe TRBD1 (6 bases). The CDR3 has 13 residues. Germline V CDR1 and CDR2: SGHVS, FQNEAQ. The V end lost 5 bases, the J end lost 2 bases, and 10 bases lay between the germline ends. The CDR3 loop reads CASSMGQAYEQYF. The CDR3 DNA sequence: TGTGCCAGCAGCATGGGACAAGCCTACGAGCAGTACTTC.

The V and J genes are TRBV30 and TRBJ1-1; 8 positions agree with TRBD1. The CDR3 consists of 15 residues. The germline gives CDR1 GTSNPN, CDR2 SVGIG (reference sequence). Trimming at V came to 4 bases and at J to 2 bases, leaving 9 bases not matched to a gene. The CDR3 loop is CAWTPLTGVNTEAFF. The DNA of the CDR3 is TGTGCCTGGACCCCCTTGACAGGGGTTAACACTGAAGCTTTCTTT.

This clone was observed a handful of times. The gene calls are TRBV5-1 and TRBJ2-5; perhaps TRBD2 as D (6 bases). The V gene lost 0 bases and the J gene lost 2 bases, with 14 bases spanning the gap. This CDR3 region has 16 residues. Germline values: CDR1 SGHRS, CDR2 YFSETQ. DNA of the CDR3: TGCGCCAGCAGCTTGGTCGGTGGAGGACTACAAGAGACCCAGTACTTC. Translated: CASSLVGGGLQETQYF. Filled out from reference TRBV5-1 and TRBJ2-5, the complete variable domain reads KAGVTQTPRYLIKTRGQQVTLSCSPISGHRSVSWYQQTPGQGLQFLFEYFSETQRNKGNFPGRFSGRQFSNSRSEMNVSTLELGDSALYLCASSLVGGGLQETQYFGPGTRLLVL.